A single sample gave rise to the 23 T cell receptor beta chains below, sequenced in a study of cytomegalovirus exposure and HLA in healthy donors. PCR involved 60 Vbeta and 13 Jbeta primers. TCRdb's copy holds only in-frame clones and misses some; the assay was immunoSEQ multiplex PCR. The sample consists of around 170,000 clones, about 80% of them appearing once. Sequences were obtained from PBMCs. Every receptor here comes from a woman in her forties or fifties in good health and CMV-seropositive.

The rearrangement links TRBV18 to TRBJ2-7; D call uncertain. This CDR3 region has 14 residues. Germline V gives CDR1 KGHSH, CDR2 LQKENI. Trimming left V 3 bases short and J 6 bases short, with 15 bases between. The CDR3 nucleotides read TGTGCCAGCTCACCCGTCCCGAGCGACTCCGAGCAGTACTTC. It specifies CASSPVPSDSEQYF.

CDR3 in amino acids: CASSFLSTTYNEQFF. The CDR3 DNA sequence: TGTGCCAGCAGCTTTCTATCGACTACCTACAATGAGCAGTTCTTC. The V call is TRBV7-9, the J call TRBJ2-1; possibly TRBD2 for D (5 bases). V gave up 3 bases and J gave up 2 bases, with 11 bases separating them. The CDR3 length is 15 residues. Germline V gene sequence: CDR1 SEHNR, CDR2 FQNEAQ (reference sequence).

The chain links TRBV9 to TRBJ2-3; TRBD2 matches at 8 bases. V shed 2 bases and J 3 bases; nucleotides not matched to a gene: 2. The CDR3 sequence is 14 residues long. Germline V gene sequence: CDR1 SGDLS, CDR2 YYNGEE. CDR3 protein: CASSVERGTDTQYF. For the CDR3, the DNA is TGTGCCAGCAGCGTGGAGCGGGGGACAGATACGCAGTATTTT.

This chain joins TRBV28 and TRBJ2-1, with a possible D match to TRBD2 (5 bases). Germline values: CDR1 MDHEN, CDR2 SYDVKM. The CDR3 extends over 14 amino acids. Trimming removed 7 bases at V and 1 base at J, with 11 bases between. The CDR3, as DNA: TGTGCCAGCACCTTACCGGGATCCTACAATGAGCAGTTCTTC. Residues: CASTLPGSYNEQFF.

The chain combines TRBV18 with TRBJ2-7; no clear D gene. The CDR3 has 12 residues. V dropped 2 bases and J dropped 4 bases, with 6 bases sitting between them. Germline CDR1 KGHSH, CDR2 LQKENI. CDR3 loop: CASSPLSYEQYF. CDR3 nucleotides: TGTGCCAGCTCACCATTATCGTACGAGCAGTACTTC.

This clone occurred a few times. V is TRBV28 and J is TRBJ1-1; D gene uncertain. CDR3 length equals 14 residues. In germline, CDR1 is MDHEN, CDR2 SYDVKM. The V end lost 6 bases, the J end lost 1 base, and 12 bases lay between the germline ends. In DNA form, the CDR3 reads TGTGCCAGCAGGCCATCAAGGAGGAACACTGAAGCTTTCTTT. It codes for CASRPSRRNTEAFF.

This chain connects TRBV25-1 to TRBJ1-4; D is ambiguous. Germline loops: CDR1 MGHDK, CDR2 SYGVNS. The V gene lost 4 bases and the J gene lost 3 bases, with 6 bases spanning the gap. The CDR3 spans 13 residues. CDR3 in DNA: TGTGCCAGCAGTGCGGGAGCTAATGAAAAACTGTTTTTT. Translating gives CASSAGANEKLFF.

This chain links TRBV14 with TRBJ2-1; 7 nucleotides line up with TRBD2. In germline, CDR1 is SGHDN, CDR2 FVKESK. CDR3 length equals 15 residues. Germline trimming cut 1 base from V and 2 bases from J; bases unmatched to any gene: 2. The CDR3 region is CASSQAGGTYNEQFF. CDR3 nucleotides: TGTGCCAGCAGCCAAGCGGGAGGAACCTACAATGAGCAGTTCTTC.

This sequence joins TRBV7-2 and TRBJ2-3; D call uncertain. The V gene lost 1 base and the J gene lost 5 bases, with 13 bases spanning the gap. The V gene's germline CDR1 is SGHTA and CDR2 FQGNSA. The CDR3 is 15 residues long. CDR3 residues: CASSLGRRGGDTQYF. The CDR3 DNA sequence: TGTGCCAGCAGCTTAGGGCGGCGAGGTGGAGATACGCAGTATTTT.

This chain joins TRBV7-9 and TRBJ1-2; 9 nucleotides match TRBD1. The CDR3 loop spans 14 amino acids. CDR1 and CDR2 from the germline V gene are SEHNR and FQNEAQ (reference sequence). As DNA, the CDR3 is TGTTCCCTCACCGTAGGACAGGGGATTCTCGGCTACACCTTC. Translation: CSLTVGQGILGYTF.

DNA of the CDR3: TGTGCCAGCAGTTTCTTCGGTAACACTGAAGCTTTCTTT. This encodes CASSFFGNTEAFF. The chain carries TRBV28 and TRBJ1-1, with D uncertain. Germline CDR1 and CDR2: MDHEN and SYDVKM. CDR3 length: 13 residues. V was clipped by 3 bases and J by 2 bases, with 7 bases between them.

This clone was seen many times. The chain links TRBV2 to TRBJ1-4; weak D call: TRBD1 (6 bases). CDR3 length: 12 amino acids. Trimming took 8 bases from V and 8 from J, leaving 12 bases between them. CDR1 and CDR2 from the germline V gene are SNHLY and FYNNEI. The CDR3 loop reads CASSPRGEKLFF. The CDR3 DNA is TGTGCCAGCTCCCCCAGGGGCGAAAAACTGTTTTTT.

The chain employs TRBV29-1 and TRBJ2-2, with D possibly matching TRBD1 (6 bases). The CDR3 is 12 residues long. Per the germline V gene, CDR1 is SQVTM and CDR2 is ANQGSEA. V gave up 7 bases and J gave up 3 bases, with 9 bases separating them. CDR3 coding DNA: TGCAGCGCCCGGACAGACACCGGGGAGCTGTTTTTT. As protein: CSARTDTGELFF.

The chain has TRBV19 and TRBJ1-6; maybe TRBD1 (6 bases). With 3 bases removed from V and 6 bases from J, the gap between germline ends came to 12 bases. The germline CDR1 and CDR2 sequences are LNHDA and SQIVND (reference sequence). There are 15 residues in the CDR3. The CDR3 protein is CASSIGGPRNSPLHF. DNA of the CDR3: TGTGCCAGTAGTATCGGGGGGCCGCGTAATTCACCCCTCCACTTT.

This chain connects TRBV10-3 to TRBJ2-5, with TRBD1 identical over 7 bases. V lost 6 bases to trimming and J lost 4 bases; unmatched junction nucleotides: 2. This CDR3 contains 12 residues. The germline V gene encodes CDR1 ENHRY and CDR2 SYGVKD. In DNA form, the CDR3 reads TGTGCCATCAGCAACAGGGGAGAGACCCAGTACTTC. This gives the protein CAISNRGETQYF.

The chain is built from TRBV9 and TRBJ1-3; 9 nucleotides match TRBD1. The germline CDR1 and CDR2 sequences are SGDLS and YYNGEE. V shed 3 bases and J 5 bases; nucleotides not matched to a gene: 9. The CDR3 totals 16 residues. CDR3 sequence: CASSEMDRGLRNTIYF. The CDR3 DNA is TGTGCCAGCAGCGAGATGGACAGGGGATTAAGAAACACCATATATTTT.

DNA of the CDR3: TGTGCCAGCAGCCCCCGAAGCGGAACCGGGGTTTACGAGCAGTACTTC. It yields the protein CASSPRSGTGVYEQYF. The chain carries TRBV7-2 and TRBJ2-7; tentatively, D is TRBD2 (5 bases). Trimming removed 5 bases from V and 4 bases from J, with 21 bases in between. This CDR3 is built from 16 residues. Germline V gene sequence: CDR1 SGHTA, CDR2 FQGNSA.

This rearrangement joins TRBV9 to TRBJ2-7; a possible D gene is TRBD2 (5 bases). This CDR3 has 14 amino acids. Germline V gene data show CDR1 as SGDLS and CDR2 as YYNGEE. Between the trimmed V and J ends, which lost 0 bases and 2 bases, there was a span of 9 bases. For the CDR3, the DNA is TGTGCCAGCAGCGTAGTTGGAGGCCCCTACGAGCAGTACTTC. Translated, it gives CASSVVGGPYEQYF.

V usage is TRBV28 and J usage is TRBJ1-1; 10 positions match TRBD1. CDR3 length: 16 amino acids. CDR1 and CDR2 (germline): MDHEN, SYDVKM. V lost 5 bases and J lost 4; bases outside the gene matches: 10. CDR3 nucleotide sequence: TGTGCCAGCAGTCCGTGGGGGACAGGGGCCTCCACTGAAGCTTTCTTT. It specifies CASSPWGTGASTEAFF.

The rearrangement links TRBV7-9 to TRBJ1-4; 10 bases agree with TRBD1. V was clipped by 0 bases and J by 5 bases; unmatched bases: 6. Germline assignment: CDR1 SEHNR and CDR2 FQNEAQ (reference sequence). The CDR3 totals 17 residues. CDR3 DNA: TGTGCCAGCAGCTTAGCCCACCGGACAGGGGGAAATGAAAAACTGTTTTTT. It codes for CASSLAHRTGGNEKLFF.

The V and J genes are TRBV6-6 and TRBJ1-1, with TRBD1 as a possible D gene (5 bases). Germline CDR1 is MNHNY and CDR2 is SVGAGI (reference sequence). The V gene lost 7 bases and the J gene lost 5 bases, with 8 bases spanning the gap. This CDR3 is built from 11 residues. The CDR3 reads CASTRGTEAFF. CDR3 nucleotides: TGTGCCAGCACCCGGGGGACTGAAGCTTTCTTT.

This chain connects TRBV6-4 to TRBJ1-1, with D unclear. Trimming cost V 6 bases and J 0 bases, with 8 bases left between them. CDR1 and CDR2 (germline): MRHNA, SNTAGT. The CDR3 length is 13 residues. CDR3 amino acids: CASSLDLNTEAFF. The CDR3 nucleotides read TGTGCCAGCAGCCTAGACTTGAACACTGAAGCTTTCTTT.

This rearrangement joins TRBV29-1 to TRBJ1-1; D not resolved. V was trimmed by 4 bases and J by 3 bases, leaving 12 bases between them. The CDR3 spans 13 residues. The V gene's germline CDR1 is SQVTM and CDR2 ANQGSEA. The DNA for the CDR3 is TGCAGCGTTGCGGGAAATTGGGACACTGAAGCTTTCTTT. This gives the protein CSVAGNWDTEAFF.